This is a list of T cell receptor beta chains from one sample in a study of blood T cell repertoires in COVID-19. The repertoire was sequenced with immunoSEQ multiplex PCR; TCRdb's copy has only in-frame clones and lacks some. This repertoire shows tens of thousands of clones, roughly 80% found once; its top ten account for approximately 15%. Sequencing was carried out using peripheral blood. These receptors came from a woman in her sixties with acute or convalescent COVID-19. The conserved cysteine and the conserved F or W are not part of the CDR3 here. A D gene is named only where the DNA matches it firmly. Rows give clone size only sometimes, using once, few, many, or a class for an expanded clone.

size | J | D | V | CDR3
. | TRBJ1-3 | TRBD1 | TRBV19 | ASSSLNRGRSGNTIY
once | TRBJ1-5 | TRBD1 | TRBV11-2 | ASSSSGTGGRPQH
many | TRBJ1-2 | . | TRBV4-1 | ASSQAPGGPNNGYT
. | TRBJ2-7 | . | TRBV10-1 | ASSEEGLYEQY
. | TRBJ1-5 | TRBD1 | TRBV19 | ASSKSGQEVDQPQH
. | TRBJ1-6 | TRBD1 | TRBV6-4 | ASSDDGGTGSPLH
few | TRBJ1-2 | TRBD1 | TRBV12-3/TRBV12-4 | ASSLGGGGYT
. | TRBJ2-5 | TRBD2 | TRBV7-3 | ASSPLRTSGAETQY
. | TRBJ1-1 | TRBD1 | TRBV7-9 | ASSPGQGSTEAF
. | TRBJ2-5 | . | TRBV5-1 | ASSLGAFETQY
. | TRBJ2-1 | . | TRBV24-1 | ATSVPTGSYNEQF
once | TRBJ2-1 | TRBD2 | TRBV7-9 | ASSLVGLDEQF
. | TRBJ1-2 | . | TRBV5-1 | ASSPGDNANYGYT
. | TRBJ1-2 | . | TRBV30 | AWSVLPSNYGYT
. | TRBJ1-1 | . | TRBV29-1 | SFTGVGNTEAF
. | TRBJ1-6 | . | TRBV28 | ASSTASSPLH
. | TRBJ1-1 | . | TRBV19 | ASRIRGSNTEAF
few | TRBJ2-7 | TRBD2 | TRBV2 | ASRGTSYEQY
. | TRBJ1-1 | . | TRBV6-5 | ASSRGSWGGTEAF
. | TRBJ2-2 | . | TRBV5-1 | ASGPGGILLNTGELF
. | TRBJ2-1 | . | TRBV7-2 | ASSLAPSPEQF
. | TRBJ2-7 | TRBD2 | TRBV5-5 | ASSPSGGASYEQY
. | TRBJ2-1 | TRBD2 | TRBV5-4 | ASSLGLAGINEQF
. | TRBJ1-1 | . | TRBV5-1 | ASSSDGKQAF
. | TRBJ2-5 | . | TRBV30 | AWSLALGETQY
. | TRBJ1-2 | . | TRBV7-2 | ASRGTGPYGYT
. | TRBJ1-5 | . | TRBV21-1 | ARASRDSRGSNQPQH
. | TRBJ1-1 | . | TRBV5-6 | ASSLMSGSNTEAF
. | TRBJ2-5 | TRBD1 | TRBV3-1/TRBV3-2 | ASRNRGNQETQY
. | TRBJ2-7 | . | TRBV6-5 | ATQRDTTTYEQY
. | TRBJ1-1 | TRBD1 | TRBV30 | AYLTGDRGRAF
few | TRBJ1-4 | . | TRBV2 | ASSAGTANEKLF
. | TRBJ1-3 | TRBD1 | TRBV5-1 | ASTTGGSGNTIY
. | TRBJ1-1 | . | TRBV20-1 | RGGGGTEAF
once | TRBJ1-1 | TRBD1 | TRBV12-3/TRBV12-4 | ASSLSRGRAF
. | TRBJ1-2 | TRBD1 | TRBV6-6 | ASNRQGSYT
. | TRBJ2-4 | . | TRBV3-1/TRBV3-2 | ASSQGWRGGNIQY
. | TRBJ2-3 | TRBD1 | TRBV5-1 | ASSLESGGDTQY
. | TRBJ1-6 | . | TRBV9 | ASSAHLQNSPLH
many | TRBJ2-7 | TRBD1 | TRBV7-2 | ASSHDRVGEQY
. | TRBJ2-7 | TRBD1 | TRBV18 | ASSSGQFSYEQY
. | TRBJ2-5 | TRBD1 | TRBV19 | ASKTTGWETQY
. | TRBJ1-2 | . | TRBV15 | ATSALGAGRGYT